This is a list of T cell receptor beta chains from one sample in a study of CD8+ T cells in alopecia areata. The assay was immunoSEQ multiplex PCR, and TCRdb's table has in-frame clones only and misses some. This sample has 150,000 to 200,000 clones; around 50% occur once, and the top ten carry about 12%. Sequenced here: CD8+ T cells sorted from blood, sampled at week 24, from a patient treated with tofacitinib. The receptor source for this set is a human donor with alopecia areata. The CDR3 runs from the conserved cysteine through the conserved F or W. Fields, in order: clone size, D gene, J gene, V gene, CDR3 length, CDR3 DNA, CDR3 protein. The D gene is left open where the match is weak. Clone size is given for some rows only: seen once, a few or many times, or a class if the clone is expanded.

-,-,TRBJ1-2,TRBV9,13,TGTGCCAGCAGCGGAGGCCGGGACTATGGCTACACCTTC,CASSGGRDYGYTF
-,-,TRBJ1-2,TRBV29-1,11,TGCAGCGTTGGGTTTGAGGGTGAGAACACCTTC,CSVGFEGENTF
-,TRBD2,TRBJ2-7,TRBV13,15,TGTGCCAGCAGCCCCCAGACTAGCGCCTTCGACGAGCAGTACTTC,CASSPQTSAFDEQYF
-,TRBD2,TRBJ2-1,TRBV30,13,TGTGCCTGCGAAAGACTAGCTTCCAATGAGCAGTTCTTC,CACERLASNEQFF
-,-,TRBJ2-7,TRBV9,17,TGTGCCAGCAGCGTAGCTGGTTCCGGGCGGGGATTATACGAGCAGTACTTC,CASSVAGSGRGLYEQYF
-,-,TRBJ1-2,TRBV25-1,13,TGTGCCAGCAGTGCGACCTGGGGCTATGGCTACACCTTC,CASSATWGYGYTF
-,-,TRBJ1-6,TRBV9,14,TGTGCCAGCAGCGCGACGGAGCTGGGGTCACCCCTCCACTTT,CASSATELGSPLHF
few,-,TRBJ1-2,TRBV29-1,11,TGCAGCGCCCGGGACTCCCGGGGCTACACCTTC,CSARDSRGYTF
-,TRBD1,TRBJ2-2,TRBV19,15,TGTGCCAGCCTATCCGGGACAGGGTTTGGCGGGGAGCTGTTTTTT,CASLSGTGFGGELFF
once,-,TRBJ1-1,TRBV5-1,12,TGCGCCAGCAGCCCGGACTCTAATGAAGCTTTCTTT,CASSPDSNEAFF
-,-,TRBJ1-1,TRBV30,14,TGTGCCTGGAGTGTGGGGCAACCTAACACTGAAGCTTTCTTT,CAWSVGQPNTEAFF
-,TRBD2,TRBJ2-3,TRBV2,13,TGTGCCAGCGAGCGGGGGGGCCTGGATACGCAGTATTTT,CASERGGLDTQYF
few,-,TRBJ1-2,TRBV4-1,11,TGCGCCAGCAGCCATTCGTATGGCTACACCTTC,CASSHSYGYTF
-,TRBD2,TRBJ2-5,TRBV6-5,16,TGTGCCAGCAGTTATCCCACTAGCGGGGACGGGGAGACCCAGTACTTC,CASSYPTSGDGETQYF
-,-,TRBJ2-1,TRBV30,14,TGTGCCTGGGCGTCAGAAATGGGCTACAATGAGCAGTTCTTC,CAWASEMGYNEQFF
few,TRBD1,TRBJ2-7,TRBV15,15,TGTGCCACCAGCCAGCCGACAGGGGGAAAGTACGAGCAGTACTTC,CATSQPTGGKYEQYF
few,-,TRBJ1-3,TRBV6-5,11,TGTGCCAGCAGTTTAGGGAACACCATATATTTT,CASSLGNTIYF
-,-,TRBJ2-7,TRBV4-1,13,TGCGCCAGCAGCCAATCTGGGGTTGACGAGCAGTACTTC,CASSQSGVDEQYF
few,TRBD1,TRBJ2-1,TRBV5-1,15,TGCGCCAGCAGTTACGATGGACAGGGGGGTATGGAGCAGTTCTTC,CASSYDGQGGMEQFF
few,-,TRBJ2-1,TRBV13,14,TGTGCCAGCAGCCCCACGTCCTGGGGCAATGAGCAGTTCTTC,CASSPTSWGNEQFF
-,-,TRBJ1-2,TRBV29-1,12,TGCAGCGCTGAGGGGGGCTCCTATGGCTACACCTTC,CSAEGGSYGYTF
-,-,TRBJ2-5,TRBV11-2,16,TGTGCCAGCAGCTTAGAAGGCCCTAGGACGGGGGAGACCCAGTACTTC,CASSLEGPRTGETQYF
-,-,TRBJ2-1,TRBV29-1,10,TGCAGCGTGGCGACCAATGAGCAGTTCTTC,CSVATNEQFF
-,-,TRBJ1-1,TRBV27,14,TGTGCCAGCAGTTTTTATGGCGGGAGCACTGAAGCTTTCTTT,CASSFYGGSTEAFF
few,TRBD1,TRBJ1-2,TRBV13,16,TGTGCCAGCAGCTTAGGCCGGGACAGGGGGAACTATGGCTACACCTTC,CASSLGRDRGNYGYTF
few,-,TRBJ2-1,TRBV5-1,16,TGCGCCAGCAGCCCGGATCGGCTAGCCCAAGGGAATGAGCAGTTCTTC,CASSPDRLAQGNEQFF
-,-,TRBJ2-1,TRBV4-1,14,TGCGCCAGCAGCCAAGGGGATTCCTACAATGAGCAGTTCTTC,CASSQGDSYNEQFF
few,-,TRBJ2-1,TRBV4-2,16,TGTGCCAGCAGCCAAGAGGTGGGGGCGGGCTACAATGAGCAGTTCTTC,CASSQEVGAGYNEQFF
-,-,TRBJ2-7,TRBV7-2,12,TGTGCCAGCAGCTTACCCTCCTACGAGCAGTACTTC,CASSLPSYEQYF
-,TRBD1,TRBJ2-6,TRBV15,14,TGTGCCACCGAAGGACAGGGGATAGCCAACGTCCTGACTTTC,CATEGQGIANVLTF
-,TRBD2,TRBJ2-5,TRBV7-9,16,TGTGCCAGCAGCCCAGACACTAGCGGGGGCCAGAAGACCCAGTACTTC,CASSPDTSGGQKTQYF
-,-,TRBJ1-1,TRBV13,14,TGTGCCAGCAGCTTACCTTCAACGGGCACTGAAGCTTTCTTT,CASSLPSTGTEAFF
-,-,TRBJ1-2,TRBV23-1,14,TGCGCCAGCATCAAGGGGGGCCCTAACTATGGCTACACCTTC,CASIKGGPNYGYTF
-,-,TRBJ1-2,TRBV9,15,TGTGCCAGCAGCGTAGAAAGGACAGCACCCTATGGCTACACCTTC,CASSVERTAPYGYTF
-,-,TRBJ2-7,TRBV27,15,TGTGCCAGCAGTTTAACGGTAGGGCAGCCCTACGAGCAGTACTTC,CASSLTVGQPYEQYF
-,-,TRBJ1-1,TRBV11-1,14,TGTGCCAGCAGCCCCCCGGGGCAGACGGTTGCGGCTTTCTTT,CASSPPGQTVAAFF
-,TRBD1,TRBJ2-3,TRBV25-1,18,TGTGCCAGCAGTGTAAATGGGGGGGGACAGGGGTGGACAGATACGCAGTATTTT,CASSVNGGGQGWTDTQYF
-,-,TRBJ2-5,TRBV20-1,11,TGCAGTGCCCCGACGGCGGCGCGAGAGTACTTC,CSAPTAAREYF
-,TRBD2,TRBJ2-5,TRBV6-5,15,TGTGCCAGCACCCTAGCGGGGGGGGTCCAAGAGACCCAGTACTTC,CASTLAGGVQETQYF
once,-,TRBJ2-7,TRBV27,19,TGTGCCAGCAGTTTAAGCCCCATGTGGGGACATCGACCGACCTACGAGCAGTACTTC,CASSLSPMWGHRPTYEQYF
-,-,TRBJ2-2,TRBV7-8,16,TGTGCCAGCAGCTTAGGCTGGGGGGCGAACACCGGGGAGCTGTTTTTT,CASSLGWGANTGELFF
few,-,TRBJ1-6,TRBV2,15,TGTGCCAGCAGTGAAGCGAGGAGAAACAATTCACCCCTCCACTTT,CASSEARRNNSPLHF
few,-,TRBJ1-2,TRBV2,15,TGTGCCAGCAGTGGGGCTTGGGAGATTTCCTATGGCTACACCTTC,CASSGAWEISYGYTF
-,TRBD2,TRBJ2-1,TRBV11-2,11,TGTGCCAGCGTACGGGGGGATGAGCAGTTCTTC,CASVRGDEQFF
-,-,TRBJ1-1,TRBV6-5,12,TGTGCCAGCAGTTACGGGGGGACTGAAGCTTTCTTT,CASSYGGTEAFF
few,-,TRBJ1-2,TRBV18,17,TGTGCCAGCTCACCGGTCCTGATCCTCGACAGGACTTATGGCTACACCTTC,CASSPVLILDRTYGYTF
-,TRBD2,TRBJ2-3,TRBV5-1,15,TGCGCCAGCAGCTCTAGCGGGGCGGACTCAGATACGCAGTATTTT,CASSSSGADSDTQYF
-,-,TRBJ1-2,TRBV7-9,19,TGTGCCAGCAGCTTAGTGGCCCTCCCGCAAGGCGGCGGGGAATATGGCTACACCTTC,CASSLVALPQGGGEYGYTF
-,-,TRBJ2-2,TRBV29-1,16,TGCAGCGTTGAAGATGCTAAACAGGGAAACACCGGGGAGCTGTTTTTT,CSVEDAKQGNTGELFF